This TCR beta chain was retrieved from a study of Tregs in tolerant kidney transplant recipients. General study findings and limits: Expanding Tregs on activated donor B cells appeared to best identify donor-specific TCRbeta clones. This study did not directly address biological reproducibility.

Unstimulated Tregs (CD4+CD25+CD127-) and CD4+CD25- non-Tregs were sorted from PBMCs. Thawed PBMCs were rested overnight at 37°C with 150 to 200 IU/ml IL-2 before regulatory T cell sorting. This CDR3 region has 14 residues. The germline V gene has CDR1 GTSNPN and CDR2 SVGIG (reference sequence). V was cut by 0 bases and J by 3 bases, with 12 bases left in between. Profiled with immunoSEQ multiplex PCR; TCRdb holds only in-frame clones, not every one. The repertoire holds 40,000 to 50,000 clones, with roughly 89% as singletons. Notes on this clone: Its antigen is undetermined.

The source is a human donor in good health. Sequencing was done on a sample of Tregs from blood. The chain has TRBV30 and TRBJ2-7; D unclear. DNA of the CDR3: TGTGCCTGGAGTGTGTCTGCCCTCCTCTACGAGCAGTACTTC. Translation: CAWSVSALLYEQYF.